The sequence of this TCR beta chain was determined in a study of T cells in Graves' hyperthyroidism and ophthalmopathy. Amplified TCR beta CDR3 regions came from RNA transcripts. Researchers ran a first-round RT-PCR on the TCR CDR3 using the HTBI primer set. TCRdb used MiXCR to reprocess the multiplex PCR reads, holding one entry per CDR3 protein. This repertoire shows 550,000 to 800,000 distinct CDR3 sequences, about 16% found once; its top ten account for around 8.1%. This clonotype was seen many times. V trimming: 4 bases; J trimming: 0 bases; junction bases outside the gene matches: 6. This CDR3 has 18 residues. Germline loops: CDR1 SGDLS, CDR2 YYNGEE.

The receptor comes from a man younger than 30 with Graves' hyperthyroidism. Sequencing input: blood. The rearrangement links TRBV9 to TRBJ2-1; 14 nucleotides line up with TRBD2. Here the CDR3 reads CASSPRTSGGSSYNEQFF. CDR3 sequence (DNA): TGTGCCAGCAGCCCCAGGACTAGCGGGGGGAGCTCCTACAATGAGCAGTTCTTC.